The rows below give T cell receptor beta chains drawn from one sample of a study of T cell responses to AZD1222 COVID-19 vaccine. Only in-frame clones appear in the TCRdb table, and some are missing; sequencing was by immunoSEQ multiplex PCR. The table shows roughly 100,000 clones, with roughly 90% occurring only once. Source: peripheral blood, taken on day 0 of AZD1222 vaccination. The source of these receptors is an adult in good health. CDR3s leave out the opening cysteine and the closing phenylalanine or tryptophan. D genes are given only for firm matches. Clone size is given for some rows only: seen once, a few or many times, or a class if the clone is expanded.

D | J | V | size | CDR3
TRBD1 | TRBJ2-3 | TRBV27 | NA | ASSLTGNTQY
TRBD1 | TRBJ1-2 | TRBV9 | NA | ASSPGAGGNYGYT
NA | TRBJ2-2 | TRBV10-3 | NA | AISEGTANTGELF
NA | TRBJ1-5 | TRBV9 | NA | ASGGGEGPQH
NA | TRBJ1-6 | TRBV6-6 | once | ASSTDGGSYNSPLH
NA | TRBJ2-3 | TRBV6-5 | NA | ASKLGFHTDTQY
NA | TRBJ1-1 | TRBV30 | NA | AWSRGRAWGTEAF
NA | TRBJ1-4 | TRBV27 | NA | ASRSQDSNEKLF
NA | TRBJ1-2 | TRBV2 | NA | ASSTGPSRYGYT
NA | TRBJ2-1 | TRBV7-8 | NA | ASSFRPPDEQF
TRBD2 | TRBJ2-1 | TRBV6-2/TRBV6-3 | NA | ASSYPGLLAGKGNEQF
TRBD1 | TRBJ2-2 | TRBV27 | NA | ASSLRGGTTGELF
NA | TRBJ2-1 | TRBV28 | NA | ASTSASTSYNEQF
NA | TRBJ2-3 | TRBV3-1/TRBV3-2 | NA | ASSQAALPSTDTQY
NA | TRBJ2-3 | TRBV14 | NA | ASSVGLLTDTQY
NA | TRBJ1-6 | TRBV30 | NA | AWTRDTGGPLH
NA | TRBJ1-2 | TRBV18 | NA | ASSPASEPNYGYT
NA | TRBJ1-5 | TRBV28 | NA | ASSSQGWGNQPQH
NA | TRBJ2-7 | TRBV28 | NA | ASSPRDRDYEQY
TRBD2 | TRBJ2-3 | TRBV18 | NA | ASSPRLAGRTDTQY
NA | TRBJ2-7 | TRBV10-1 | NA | ASSDPAGQDSYEQY
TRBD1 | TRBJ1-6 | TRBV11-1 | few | ASSPTGTDNSPLH
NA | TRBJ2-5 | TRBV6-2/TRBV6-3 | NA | ASSLDASETQY
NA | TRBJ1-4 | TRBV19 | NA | ASRGVGQSSTNEKLF
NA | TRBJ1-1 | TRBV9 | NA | ASSTGQNTEAF
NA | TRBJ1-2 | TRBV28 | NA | ASSFRADYGYT
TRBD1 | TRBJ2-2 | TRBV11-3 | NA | ASSSGQGNTGELF
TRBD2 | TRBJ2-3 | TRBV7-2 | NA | ASSLLRGGDTQY
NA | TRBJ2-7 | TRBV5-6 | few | ASSLNGYEQY
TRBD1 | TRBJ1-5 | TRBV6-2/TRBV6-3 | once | ASSYIAGGYRNQPQH
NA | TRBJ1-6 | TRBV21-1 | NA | ASSKVAGSPLH
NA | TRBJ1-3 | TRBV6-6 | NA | ASQVGQGGPGNTIY
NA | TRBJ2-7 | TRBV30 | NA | AWSPATYEQY
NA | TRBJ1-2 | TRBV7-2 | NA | ASSLDSFNYGYT
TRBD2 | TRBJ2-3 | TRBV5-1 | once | ASSLAPRTSGRAPDTQY
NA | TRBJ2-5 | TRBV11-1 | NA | ASSSRLVRYQETQY
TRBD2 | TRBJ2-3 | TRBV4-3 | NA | ASSQDFQRGSTDTQY
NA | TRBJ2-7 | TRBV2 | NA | ASMQGRDYEQY
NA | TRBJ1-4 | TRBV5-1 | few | ASSQEGGNEKLF
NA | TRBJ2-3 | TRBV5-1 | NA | ASSFGGRPGTDTQY
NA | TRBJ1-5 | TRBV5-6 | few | ASSLLGRGDSQPQH
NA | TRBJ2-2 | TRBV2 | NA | ASSVGRGTGELF
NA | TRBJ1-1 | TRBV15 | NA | ATSGRIAGERTEAF
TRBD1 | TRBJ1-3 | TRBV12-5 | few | ASGLGPGDRIY
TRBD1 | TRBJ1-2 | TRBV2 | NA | ASAYQGQNYGYT
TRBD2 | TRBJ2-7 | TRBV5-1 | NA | ASSLRSGGDYEQY
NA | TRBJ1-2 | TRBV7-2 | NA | ASTSQQGYGYT
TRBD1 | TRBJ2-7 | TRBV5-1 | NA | ASSSLGTGSYEQY
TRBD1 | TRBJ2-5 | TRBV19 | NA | ASPGTGLQETQY
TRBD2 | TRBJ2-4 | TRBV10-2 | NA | ASSAGTSGNIQY
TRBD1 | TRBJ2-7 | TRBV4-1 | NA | ASSQDVLLGDRLYEQY
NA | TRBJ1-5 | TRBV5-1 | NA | ASSPGDYNQPQH
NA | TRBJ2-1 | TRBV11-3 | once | ASSLVQSSYNEQF
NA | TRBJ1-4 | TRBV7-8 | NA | ASSLAARENEKLF
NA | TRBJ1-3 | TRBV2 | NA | ASSELRASGNTIY
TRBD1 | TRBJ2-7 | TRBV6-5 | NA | ASSQTGYEQY
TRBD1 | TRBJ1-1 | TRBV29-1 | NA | SVDRGPGDTEAF
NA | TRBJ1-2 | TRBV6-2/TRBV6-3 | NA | ASSYWGDGYT
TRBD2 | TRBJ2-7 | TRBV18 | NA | ASSPLMASGGAEQY